This is a list of T cell receptor beta chains from one sample in a study of T cells in Graves' hyperthyroidism and ophthalmopathy. From the multiplex PCR reads, TCRdb called clonotypes with MiXCR, one entry per CDR3 protein. The repertoire holds 250,000 to 400,000 distinct CDR3 sequences, approximately 14% seen once, with about 37% in the top ten. Sequencing was performed on blood. These receptors were obtained from a woman in her thirties or forties with Graves' ophthalmopathy. CDR3s leave out the opening cysteine and the closing phenylalanine or tryptophan. Fields, in order: V gene, clone size, CDR3 protein. Only some rows state a clone size, as once, few, many or a class for expanded clones.

V gene: TRBV20-1
clone size: many
CDR3 protein: SASGVLTDTQY

V gene: TRBV5-1
clone size: many
CDR3 protein: ASSVRVGGTEAF

V gene: TRBV13
clone size: many
CDR3 protein: ASSPRRGEQF

V gene: TRBV7-6
clone size: -
CDR3 protein: ASSATGVDTQY

V gene: TRBV20-1
clone size: many
CDR3 protein: SAGAGYLRGTEAF

V gene: TRBV20-1
clone size: -
CDR3 protein: SASTSFLAKNIQY

V gene: TRBV20-1
clone size: -
CDR3 protein: SASDRGRRKTQY

V gene: TRBV19
clone size: many
CDR3 protein: ATAHPGRYTEAF

V gene: TRBV19
clone size: many
CDR3 protein: ASSIGSRTDTQY

V gene: TRBV4-1
clone size: few
CDR3 protein: ASSQGSGGRAGELF

V gene: TRBV7-2
clone size: many
CDR3 protein: ASSLVLAAYNEQF

V gene: TRBV13
clone size: -
CDR3 protein: ASSFPEPGNYGYT

V gene: TRBV20-1
clone size: few
CDR3 protein: SARDQTPTYEQY

V gene: TRBV28
clone size: many
CDR3 protein: ASTPLGTIFDTEAF

V gene: TRBV7-9
clone size: -
CDR3 protein: ASSSQRDFSYEQY

V gene: TRBV20-1
clone size: few
CDR3 protein: SARGGLDYEQC

V gene: TRBV20-1
clone size: -
CDR3 protein: SARELYNSPLH

V gene: TRBV12-3/TRBV12-4
clone size: -
CDR3 protein: ASSLSSANTGELF

V gene: TRBV18
clone size: few
CDR3 protein: ASLNNLNTEAF

V gene: TRBV7-9
clone size: many
CDR3 protein: ASSSPGRLYGYT

V gene: TRBV28
clone size: many
CDR3 protein: ASSLLAGINQPQH

V gene: TRBV9
clone size: -
CDR3 protein: ASSVGGILAGGHNEQF

V gene: TRBV27
clone size: few
CDR3 protein: ASSIGQGGGTEAF

V gene: TRBV19
clone size: few
CDR3 protein: ASRVATLNTEAF

V gene: TRBV28
clone size: many
CDR3 protein: ASRLGGPRDEQF

V gene: TRBV27
clone size: many
CDR3 protein: ASSLSMDSASGYT

V gene: TRBV27
clone size: many
CDR3 protein: ASSLSSRGKTQY

V gene: TRBV20-1
clone size: few
CDR3 protein: SARSTGLGKNIQY

V gene: TRBV30
clone size: few
CDR3 protein: AWMAAYNEQF

V gene: TRBV7-9
clone size: -
CDR3 protein: ASSNRQAGWF

V gene: TRBV12-3/TRBV12-4
clone size: many
CDR3 protein: ASSSWDIKNIQY

V gene: TRBV7-9
clone size: few
CDR3 protein: ASSLPGQGLYNEQF

V gene: TRBV30
clone size: few
CDR3 protein: AWRRGLGTNEKLF

V gene: TRBV18
clone size: -
CDR3 protein: ASSQDVGETQY

V gene: TRBV11-2
clone size: many
CDR3 protein: ASSFAGTYEQY

V gene: TRBV3-1
clone size: many
CDR3 protein: ASSQPSGTPNEQF

V gene: TRBV7-9
clone size: -
CDR3 protein: ASSLASGQDEQY

V gene: TRBV30
clone size: few
CDR3 protein: AWSVLRQVAQHGYT

V gene: TRBV3-1
clone size: -
CDR3 protein: ASSQFGGNNEQF

V gene: TRBV6-1
clone size: many
CDR3 protein: ASSERTGSIYEQY

V gene: TRBV4-1
clone size: -
CDR3 protein: ASSQVPGLPPYGYT

V gene: TRBV6-1
clone size: many
CDR3 protein: ASSASLAAYNEQF

V gene: TRBV6-2/TRBV6-3
clone size: many
CDR3 protein: ASSYSSGTSSEQF

V gene: TRBV4-2
clone size: -
CDR3 protein: ASSQDRFRSTDTQY

V gene: TRBV5-6
clone size: -
CDR3 protein: ASSLLLSPGSTSDTQY

V gene: TRBV5-1
clone size: -
CDR3 protein: ASSSGQIYNEQF

V gene: TRBV2
clone size: many
CDR3 protein: ASMGGAGNQPQH

V gene: TRBV20-1
clone size: -
CDR3 protein: SATQGSNQPQY

V gene: TRBV2
clone size: many
CDR3 protein: ASSPKSGQGIGDPGYT

V gene: TRBV2
clone size: many
CDR3 protein: AAAWRVGTEAF

V gene: TRBV6-1
clone size: many
CDR3 protein: ASSDQPLTDTQY

V gene: TRBV6-2/TRBV6-3
clone size: -
CDR3 protein: ASRYRGRGDTQY